This T cell receptor (beta chain) was captured in a study of cytomegalovirus exposure and HLA in healthy donors (dated by TCRdb to the late 2010s). As for the study more broadly: An earlier analysis of 587 of the donors reported 250 to 300 Gb of sequence data and 95 million to 140 million unique TCR beta sequences obtained from around 170 million T cells. A later analysis re-examined previously published TCR beta repertoires from around 670 donors and added high-resolution HLA genotyping to investigate patterns of TCR occurrence. An earlier analysis of some 500 of the donors applied high-throughput TCR beta sequencing to assess whether each TCR beta V gene segment acted as functional or pseudogenic. The genetic ancestry cluster associated with self-reported Caucasian donors included about four fifths of the 398 genotyped donors. The study profiled the T cell repertoires of 550 to 700 subjects by immunosequencing and related them to cytomegalovirus serostatus. The study was designed to test whether signatures of past pathogen exposure could be identified by cataloging public T cell receptors. To predict cytomegalovirus infection status, the study brought together high-throughput TCR immunosequencing, statistical association of individual TCRs with disease status, and machine learning. In a later genetic analysis, genome-wide SNP genotypes for about 55% of the roughly 670 donors were used, and that subset was treated as a discovery cohort. Among roughly 400 genotyped donors of the cohort, an average of approximately 240,000 unique TCR beta nucleotide sequences was sequenced per donor, of which roughly 18% were non-productive. Donor age, sex, ethnicity and CMV serostatus were compiled alongside the repertoire data. HLA typing included class I and class II loci at four-digit resolution. In addition to the first cohort of around 670 subjects, a separate validation cohort of approximately 110 different subjects was used. Roughly 5 DR-DQ haplotypes were handled as single units for association and clustering because linkage in the cohort was strong. An early release covering some 640 HLA-typed donors comprised roughly 300 gigabases of sequencing data and around 85 million unique TCR sequences. Typing coverage differed by locus: A, B, C, DRB1 and DQB1 were typed in about 620-640 donors, DQA1 in about 500, DPA1 in around 600, and DPB1 in 472. Rather than drawing on any new phenotypic data, the later analysis identified candidate immune exposures from TCR beta sequences and the way those sequences occurred across donors. All discovery cohort repertoires had been generated using a single sequencing platform.

According to the germline V gene (reference sequence), CDR1 reads SGHNT and CDR2 reads YYREEE. V is cut by 2 bases and J by 3 bases, and the space between the germline ends is 6 bases. The CDR3 has 12 amino acids, counting the end cysteine and phenylalanine. Solely the CDR3 DNA is kept, with 36 bases framed from the first base. Results and caveats for the whole study, not just this receptor: Linkage disequilibrium might explain the correlated functional status among segregating V segments, but an unknown experimental factor could not be ruled out. The classifier was reported to diagnose cytomegalovirus status with high specificity and sensitivity in both the original cohort and the validation cohort. V-gene and J-gene trimming of TCR beta chains was associated with a missense DCLRE1C variant in a later genetic analysis, and the association was replicated in an independent cohort. Across donors, most TCR sequences were observed very rarely, whereas some public TCRs were present in many individuals. Most CMV-associated TCR beta chains appeared to be HLA-restricted in a later analysis, and the HLA associations seemed to be driven largely by CMV exposure. In an earlier analysis of under 600 of the donors, most TCR beta V segments were observed in productive rearrangements about 87% or about 30% of the time, broadly matching IMGT annotations. A cluster of highly shared sequence variants was judged likely to represent a technical artifact of the sequencing pipeline. The earlier analysis of approximately 540 of the donors excluded 15 to 20 rarely observed V segments, including chromosome 9 orphons, because counts were too low. Compared with equally common non-associated chains, HLA-associated TCR beta chains in a later analysis were more clonally expanded and had lower generation probabilities. Because HLA typing was missing for some donors at each locus, association tests included only the typed subset. A later genetic analysis reported fewer N-insertions in productive TCRs among donors in an Asian-associated ancestry cluster than the roughly 700-donor mean. Because the 87-base-pair reads could not distinguish some IMGT-functional V segments, including TRBV6-2 and TRBV6-3, those segments were excluded. A later analysis found that TCR association rates varied across HLA loci, with DRB1 alleles showing the most associated TCRs and HLA-C alleles the fewest. In a later analysis, several top co-occurrence clusters were reported to appear linked to parvovirus B19, influenza, CMV and Epstein-Barr virus. The authors suggested that the approach could potentially be extended to other disease states and immunological phenotypes. A total of 150 to 200 TCR beta chains were listed by the study as associated with cytomegalovirus. In a later analysis, some 18,000 TCR beta sequences were associated with specific HLA alleles at a false discovery rate of 0.05. Immune exposure information for the cohort was limited to CMV serostatus. A further reported finding was that TCR beta sequences accurately predicted the HLA-A and HLA-B alleles for most subjects in the first cohort. In vitro tests confirmed that a few of the cytomegalovirus-associated TCR beta chains recognize cytomegalovirus antigens. The cohort was sequenced for TCR beta chains only, and without alpha or paired-chain data the features that could be detected were limited. Strong co-occurrence of HLA alleles, especially DR and DQ, made assigning TCR associations to individual alleles difficult. The presence/absence analyses assumed that sequencing depth was roughly uniform across donors, and that assumption may not be true.

The library was made by the immunoSEQ multiplex PCR assay. The multiplex PCR relied on a mix of 60 forward primers for TCR Vbeta segments and 13 reverse primers for TCR Jbeta segments. A multiplex PCR assay on genomic DNA amplified the CDR3 region of rearranged TCR beta genes. On the Illumina HiSeq System, the amplified TCR beta libraries were sequenced as 87-base-pair reads. The original pipeline was this. Across the roughly 670 repertoires, a later analysis counted some 81 million unique TCR beta chains, 9 million to 14 million of which were shared by at least two donors. Raw reads were error-corrected and collapsed into unique sequences by a nearest-neighbor algorithm in which closely related sequences were merged to remove PCR and sequencing errors. CDR3 sequences were aligned to IMGT reference sequences to assign V, D and J gene segments. For a sequence to be retained, a match of at least six nucleotides was required to both a V gene segment and a J gene segment. A rearrangement was called productive if the CDR3 had no stop codons and remained in frame with V and J, and every other rearrangement was called non-productive. Following IMGT convention, CDR3 was defined as the stretch from the second conserved V-encoded cysteine up to the conserved J-encoded phenylalanine. Sequences without an unambiguous match to a single V gene segment were excluded from the earlier analysis of over 500 of the donors. In an earlier analysis of approximately 500 of the donors, a V segment was called functional when productive rearrangements were above 56.7%, and segregating when the standard deviation between donors exceeded 5%. A statistical classification framework was built for diagnosing cytomegalovirus status from the catalog of TCR beta chain sequences. In a later analysis, TCR nucleotide sequences were compared against IMGT/GENE-DB human TR gene sequences so that V and J genes could be assigned. In a later analysis, CDR3 sequences and most-parsimonious VDJ recombination scenarios were assigned using the TCRdist pipeline. In a later analysis, each TCR beta chain was defined by its CDR3 amino acid sequence together with its V-gene family, and reads without a unique V-gene family were excluded. To address suspected cross-contamination and a sequencing artifact, a later analysis removed over 500 highly shared, low-generation-probability nucleotide sequences. In a later analysis, a clonal expansion index for each public chain was calculated from normalized within-repertoire ranks of inferred template counts. A later analysis computed generation probabilities with a VDJ recombination model fitted to out-of-frame rearrangements, and checked the results against IGoR. In a later analysis, TCR-TCR, TCR-HLA and TCR-CMV co-occurrence was scored with hypergeometric tests, and a repertoire-size bias correction was applied to TCR pairs. False discovery rates were estimated in a later analysis by permuting HLA or CMV assignments 20 times. In a later analysis, co-occurring TCRs were grouped using DBSCAN, and TCRdist sequence similarity was added for clustering within HLA-allele-positive subsets. For co-occurrence clustering, repertoires with fewer than 30,000 or more than 120,000 public chains were excluded, along with roughly five repertoires with anomalous nucleotide sharing. The source is immuneACCESS, and TCRdb retained only in-frame sequences with V and J called. Part of the clones is not carried over; for the studies checked, unresolved V genes explain less than half of this, and the remainder is unexplained. The DNA was the basis for D and trimming; V, J and clone size are from that table. A total of roughly 150,000 clones appear in this sample, 80% of them only once. The ten most abundant clones make up approximately 15% of the sample.

The cohort was made up of 666 healthy bone marrow donors. Cohort members were all nominally healthy when sampled, although unrecorded immune exposures were likely present. The donor tested CMV seronegative and was one of the 352 seronegative cohort members. Every donor gave a peripheral blood sample, and the peripheral blood mononuclear cells from that sample were used for TCR beta sequencing. Genomic DNA extraction from the blood cell samples was performed with the Qiagen DNeasy Blood Extraction Kit. Concerning this clone itself: Its antigen target is currently unknown. Qualities for individual bases were not recorded, and no much larger clone is one base off. In the same sample, other DNA sequences code for this CDR3.

The receptor chain draws on TRBV5-4 and TRBJ2-7, and TRBD2 may be the D gene, going by 5 matching bases. The sequence came from a woman between 40 and 50 years old in good health and CMV-seronegative. Input material: PBMCs. CDR3 loop: CASSFGSYEQYF. The nucleotide sequence is given as TGTGCCAGCAGCTTTGGGAGCTACGAGCAGTACTTC.